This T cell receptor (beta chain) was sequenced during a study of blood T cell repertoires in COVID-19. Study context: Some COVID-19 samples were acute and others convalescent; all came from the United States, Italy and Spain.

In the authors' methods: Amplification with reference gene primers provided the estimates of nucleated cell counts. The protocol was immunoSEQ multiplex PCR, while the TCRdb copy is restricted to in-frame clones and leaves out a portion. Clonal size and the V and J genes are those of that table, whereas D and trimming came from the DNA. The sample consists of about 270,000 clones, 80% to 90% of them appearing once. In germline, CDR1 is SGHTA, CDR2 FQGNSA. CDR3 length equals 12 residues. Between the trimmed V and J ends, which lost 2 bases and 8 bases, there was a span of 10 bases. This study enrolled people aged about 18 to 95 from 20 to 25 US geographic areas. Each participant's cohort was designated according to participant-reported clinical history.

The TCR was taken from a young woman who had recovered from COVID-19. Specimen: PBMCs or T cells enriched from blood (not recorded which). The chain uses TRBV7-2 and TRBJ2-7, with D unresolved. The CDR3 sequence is CASSLTGGKQYF. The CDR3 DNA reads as TGTGCCAGCAGCTTAACTGGCGGCAAGCAGTACTTC.